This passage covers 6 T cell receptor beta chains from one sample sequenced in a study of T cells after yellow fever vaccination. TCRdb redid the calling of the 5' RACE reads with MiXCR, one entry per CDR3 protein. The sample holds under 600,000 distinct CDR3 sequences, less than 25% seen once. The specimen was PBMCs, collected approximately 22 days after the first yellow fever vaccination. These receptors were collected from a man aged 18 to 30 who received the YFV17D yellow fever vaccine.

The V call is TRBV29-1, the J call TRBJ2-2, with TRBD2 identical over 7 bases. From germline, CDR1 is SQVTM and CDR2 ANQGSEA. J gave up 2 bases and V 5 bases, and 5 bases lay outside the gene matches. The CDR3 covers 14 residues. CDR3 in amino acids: CSVWSSGNTGELFF. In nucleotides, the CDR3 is TGCAGCGTTTGGTCTAGCGGTAACACCGGGGAGCTGTTTTTT.

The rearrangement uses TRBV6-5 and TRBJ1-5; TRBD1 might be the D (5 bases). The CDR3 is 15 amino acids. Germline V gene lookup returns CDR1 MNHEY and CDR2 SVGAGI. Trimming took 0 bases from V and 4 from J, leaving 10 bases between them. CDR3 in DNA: TGTGCCAGCAGTTACTCGTGGGGGAAAAATCAGCCCCAGCATTTT. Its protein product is CASSYSWGKNQPQHF.

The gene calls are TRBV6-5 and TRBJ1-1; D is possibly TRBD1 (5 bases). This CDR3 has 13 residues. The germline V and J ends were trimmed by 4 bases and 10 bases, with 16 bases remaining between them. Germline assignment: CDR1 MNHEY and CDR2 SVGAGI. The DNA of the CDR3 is TGTGCCAGCAGTTCGTTATGGGGCTTAGGAGCTTTCTTT. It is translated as CASSSLWGLGAFF.

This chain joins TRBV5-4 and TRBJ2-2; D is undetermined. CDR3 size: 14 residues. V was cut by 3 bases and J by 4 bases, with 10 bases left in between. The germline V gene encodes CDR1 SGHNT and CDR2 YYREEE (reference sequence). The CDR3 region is CASSSKESTGELFF. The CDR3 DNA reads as TGTGCCAGCAGCTCCAAAGAAAGCACCGGGGAGCTGTTTTTT.

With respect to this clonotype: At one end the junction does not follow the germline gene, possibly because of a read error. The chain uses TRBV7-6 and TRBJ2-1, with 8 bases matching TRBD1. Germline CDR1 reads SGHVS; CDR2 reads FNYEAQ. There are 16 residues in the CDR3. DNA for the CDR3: TGTGCCAGCAGCCTAGCCGGCAGGGGGCTTTACAATGAGCAGTTCTTC. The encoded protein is CASSLAGRGLYNEQFF.

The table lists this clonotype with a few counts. Written as DNA, the CDR3 is TGCGCCAGCAGCCAAGTTACAGCTAGAGATACGCAGTATTTT. Residues: CASSQVTARDTQYF. This chain links TRBV4-3 with TRBJ2-3; D gene ambiguous. Trimming removed 1 base from V and 5 bases from J, with 10 bases in between. The CDR3 length is 14 residues. Per germline, CDR1 LGHNA and CDR2 YSLEER.